The 28 T cell receptor beta chains below come from one sample, sequenced in a study of T cell changes during pregnancy in multiple sclerosis. Here immunoSEQ multiplex PCR was the method, and the copy in TCRdb shows in-frame clones only, minus some. Of approximately 32,000 clones listed, approximately 90% are singletons. The sequenced sample was CD8+ T cells from peripheral blood mononuclear cells, obtained in the first trimester of pregnancy. These receptors were collected from a female donor with multiple sclerosis, enrolled in a pregnancy study.

The chain is built from TRBV5-1 and TRBJ2-7; D is undetermined. There are 14 residues in the CDR3. Per the germline V gene, CDR1 is SGHRS and CDR2 is YFSETQ. Trimming took 5 bases from V and 6 from J, leaving 18 bases between them. DNA of the CDR3: TGCGCCAGCAGACCCCTTCCCCGGAGCCGCGAGCAGTACTTC. This codes for CASRPLPRSREQYF.

The chain recombines TRBV30 with TRBJ2-2; 8 nucleotides agree with TRBD1. Germline V lookup: CDR1 GTSNPN, CDR2 SVGIG (reference sequence). J gave up 7 bases and V 5 bases, and 9 bases lay outside the gene matches. This CDR3 has 14 residues. The CDR3 here is CAWEGQGRGGELFF. For the CDR3, the DNA is TGTGCCTGGGAAGGACAGGGAAGGGGCGGGGAGCTGTTTTTT. Full variable domain (outside the CDR3, taken from reference TRBV30 and TRBJ2-2): SQTIHQWPATLVQPVGSPLSLECTVEGTSNPNLYWYRQAAGRGLQLLFYSVGIGQISSEVPQNLSASRPQDRQFILSSKKLLLSDSGFYLCAWEGQGRGGELFFGEGSRLTVL.

Only one count was recorded for this clone. V gene TRBV7-2 combines with J gene TRBJ1-4, with 8 positions matching TRBD1. This CDR3 comprises 15 residues. Germline assignment: CDR1 SGHTA and CDR2 FQGNSA. V was pared by 2 bases and J by 4 bases, with 3 bases of the junction left unmatched. The CDR3 region is CASSLYRGNNEKLFF. The CDR3 DNA is TGTGCCAGCAGCTTATACAGGGGGAATAATGAAAAACTGTTTTTT.

The chain is built from TRBV19 and TRBJ2-1; 9 bases line up with TRBD2. Trimming removed 7 bases from V and 6 bases from J; junction bases left unmatched: 19. The CDR3 covers 18 residues. The germline V gene encodes CDR1 LNHDA and CDR2 SQIVND (reference sequence). CDR3 residues: CASKFSLAGEVLRNEQFF. The CDR3 bases are TGTGCCAGTAAGTTCTCCTTAGCGGGAGAGGTCCTCCGCAATGAGCAGTTCTTC. The full variable domain, in which reference TRBV19 and TRBJ2-1 provide the parts outside the CDR3, is DGGITQSPKYLFRKEGQNVTLSCEQNLNHDAMYWYRQDPGQGLRLIYYSQIVNDFQKGDIAEGYSVSREKKESFPLTVTSAQKNPTAFYLCASKFSLAGEVLRNEQFFGPGTRLTVL.

The rearrangement joins TRBV6-4 to TRBJ2-1, with TRBD2 identical over 12 bases. CDR1 is MRHNA and CDR2 is SNTAGT in the germline V gene. Trimming cost V 2 bases and J 6 bases; bases outside gene matches: 8. CDR3 size: 17 residues. CDR3 sequence (DNA): TGTGCCAGCAGTGACGCCCCGACTAGCGGGAGTACCAATGAGCAGTTCTTC. Its translation is CASSDAPTSGSTNEQFF.

The rearrangement links TRBV6-4 to TRBJ1-1, with D possibly TRBD1 on 6 matching bases. V lost 0 bases and J lost 4, with 12 bases in between. CDR3 length equals 15 residues. Germline lookup yields CDR1 MRHNA and CDR2 SNTAGT. CDR3 bases: TGTGCCAGCAGTGACTCGACGGGGGGCGGCACTGAAGCTTTCTTT. Residues: CASSDSTGGGTEAFF.

The genes are TRBV7-9 and TRBJ1-2, with 10 positions matching TRBD1. CDR1 and CDR2 (germline): SEHNR, FQNEAQ (reference sequence). CDR3 length equals 14 residues. Trimming at V came to 3 bases and at J to 6 bases, leaving 4 bases not matched to a gene. CDR3 sequence (DNA): TGTGCCAGCAGCTTGACCGGGACAGGGGATGGCTACACCTTC. Translation: CASSLTGTGDGYTF. The full variable domain, in which reference TRBV7-9 and TRBJ1-2 provide the parts outside the CDR3, is DTGVSQNPRHKITKRGQNVTFRCDPISEHNRLYWYRQTLGQGPEFLTYFQNEAQLEKSRLLSDRFSAERPKGSFSTLEIQRTEQGDSAMYLCASSLTGTGDGYTFGSGTRLTVV.

The rearrangement uses TRBV4-2 and TRBJ2-7; 8 positions match TRBD2. Per germline, CDR1 LGHNA and CDR2 YNFKEQ. CDR3 length equals 16 residues. V lost 0 bases to trimming and J lost 3 bases; unmatched junction nucleotides: 7. The CDR3 loop is CASSQEELADVYEQYF. In nucleotides, the CDR3 is TGTGCCAGCAGCCAAGAGGAACTAGCGGATGTCTACGAGCAGTACTTC.

The DNA of the CDR3 is TGTGCCAGCAGCCCGGGACAGGGTGTTGAAGCTTTCTTT. Its protein is CASSPGQGVEAFF. V usage is TRBV28 and J usage is TRBJ1-1, with 9 nucleotides matching TRBD1. The J segment lost 7 bases and the V segment lost 6 bases, leaving 6 bases of the junction unmatched. The germline V gene encodes CDR1 MDHEN and CDR2 SYDVKM. This CDR3 has 13 residues.

Only one count was recorded for this clone. The rearrangement joins TRBV10-2 to TRBJ2-7, with TRBD1 as a possible D gene (6 bases). This CDR3 contains 16 residues. The V end lost 8 bases, the J end lost 3 bases, and 23 bases lay between the germline ends. Germline loops: CDR1 WSHSY, CDR2 SAAADI. CDR3 region: CASSRLFRGPHYEQYF. In DNA form, the CDR3 reads TGCGCCAGCTCAAGACTCTTCAGGGGCCCCCACTACGAGCAGTACTTC.

J is TRBJ2-7 and V is TRBV4-2; 11 bases are shared with TRBD2. CDR3 length equals 15 residues. J gave up 1 base and V 4 bases, and 3 bases lay outside the gene matches. Germline CDR1 and CDR2: LGHNA and YNFKEQ. CDR3 DNA sequence: TGTGCCAGCAGCCCGGGACTAGCGGAATCCTACGAGCAGTACTTC. Encoded protein: CASSPGLAESYEQYF.

The CDR3 nucleotides read TGTGCCAGCAGCTTATTGCCCGGGACTAGCGGGACCTACGAGCAGTACTTC. Translated: CASSLLPGTSGTYEQYF. J is TRBJ2-7 and V is TRBV7-9, with 13 bases aligning to TRBD2. CDR1 and CDR2 (germline): SEHNR, FQNEAQ (reference sequence). Trimming took 2 bases from V and 2 from J; bases not matched to a gene: 6. The CDR3 runs 17 residues.

V and J are TRBV9 and TRBJ2-7; a weak D match, TRBD1 (6 bases). The CDR3 covers 14 residues. Trimming cost V 4 bases and J 2 bases, with 13 bases left between them. CDR1 and CDR2 (germline): SGDLS, YYNGEE. The CDR3 DNA sequence: TGTGCCAGCAGCCCCCGACAGGCTCCCTACGAGCAGTACTTC. Translation gives CASSPRQAPYEQYF. The entire variable domain, with the rest obtained from reference TRBV9 and TRBJ2-7, is as follows: DSGVTQTPKHLITATGQRVTLRCSPRSGDLSVYWYQQSLDQGLQFLIQYYNGEERAKGNILERFSAQQFPDLHSELNLSSLELGDSALYFCASSPRQAPYEQYFGPGTRLTVT.

This rearrangement joins TRBV18 to TRBJ2-5; 10 positions match TRBD1. The J segment lost 2 bases and the V segment lost 3 bases, leaving 9 bases of the junction unmatched. The CDR3 totals 17 residues. Looked up from germline, CDR1 is KGHSH and CDR2 is LQKENI. CDR3 amino acids: CASSPFPGQGFQETQYF. The CDR3, as DNA: TGTGCCAGCTCACCCTTCCCGGGACAGGGGTTTCAAGAGACCCAGTACTTC.

V usage is TRBV7-9 and J usage is TRBJ2-5, with TRBD1 matching 7 bases. The end of the DNA fits TRBJ2-7 better, so the J call may be wrong. The germline V gene has CDR1 SEHNR and CDR2 FQNEAQ (reference sequence). The CDR3 length is 14 residues. Written as DNA, the CDR3 is TGTGCCAGCAGCTTAAACGACAGGGCCTACGAGCAGTACTTC. Its translation: CASSLNDRAYEQYF.

The CDR3 region is CASSSGTENTGELFF. As DNA, the CDR3 is TGTGCCAGTAGTAGCGGGACCGAGAACACCGGGGAGCTGTTTTTT. The chain has TRBV6-4 and TRBJ2-2, with TRBD2 matching over 8 bases. The CDR3 covers 15 residues. V lost 9 bases to trimming and J lost 1 base; unmatched junction nucleotides: 7. The germline gives CDR1 MRHNA, CDR2 SNTAGT.

The CDR3 is CASSSPQGAGDTEAFF. CDR3 nucleotides: TGTGCCAGCAGTTCTCCCCAAGGGGCGGGGGACACTGAAGCTTTCTTT. The chain uses TRBV6-5 and TRBJ1-1, with a possible D match to TRBD1 (5 bases). This CDR3 is built from 16 residues. From germline, CDR1 is MNHEY and CDR2 SVGAGI. Trimming cost V 4 bases and J 3 bases, with 18 bases left between them.

This clone has just one count. DNA for the CDR3: TGCGCCAGCAGTGACGTTCGGAGGACAGCCCCCTACAATGAGCAGTTCTTC. Amino acids: CASSDVRRTAPYNEQFF. V usage is TRBV10-1 and J usage is TRBJ2-1; a weak D match, TRBD1 (6 bases). The CDR3 extends over 17 amino acids. Germline V CDR1 and CDR2: WNHNN, SYGVQD (reference sequence). Deletions cut 3 bases from V and 2 bases from J, with 17 bases between.

J is TRBJ1-5 and V is TRBV30; D may be TRBD1 (6 bases). Trimming stripped 4 bases from V and 1 base from J, with 11 bases between. CDR3 size: 14 residues. Germline V gives CDR1 GTSNPN, CDR2 SVGIG (reference sequence). CDR3 sequence reads: CAWTITGSNQPQHF. Written as DNA, the CDR3 is TGTGCCTGGACCATTACAGGGAGCAATCAGCCCCAGCATTTT.

J is TRBJ2-2 and V is TRBV19; D not resolved. V was trimmed by 5 bases and J by 2 bases, leaving 6 bases between them. Germline V gene lookup returns CDR1 LNHDA and CDR2 SQIVND (reference sequence). The CDR3 totals 13 residues. This chain's CDR3 is CASSLTNTGELFF. In nucleotides, the CDR3 is TGTGCCAGTAGTTTGACAAACACCGGGGAGCTGTTTTTT.

This clone was picked up one time. The gene calls are TRBV27 and TRBJ2-3, with D maybe TRBD2 (6 bases). The CDR3 contains 16 residues. V was pared by 6 bases and J by 1 base, with 17 bases between. From germline, CDR1 is MNHEY and CDR2 SMNVEV (reference sequence). Written as DNA, the CDR3 is TGTGCCAGCAGGGGTGTGGGGGGTCTAGGCACAGATACGCAGTATTTT. This translates into CASRGVGGLGTDTQYF.

The chain is built from TRBV5-4 and TRBJ2-1, with D unclear. The CDR3 sequence is 13 residues long. CDR1 and CDR2 (germline): SGHNT, YYREEE (reference sequence). Between the trimmed V and J ends, which lost 4 bases and 7 bases, there was a span of 12 bases. For the CDR3, the DNA is TGTGCCAGCAGCCCCCCCGTCAGGAATGAGCAGTTCTTC. Its translation: CASSPPVRNEQFF.

The chain is built from TRBV4-3 and TRBJ1-2; 7 bases match TRBD1. The CDR3 has 16 residues. J lost 2 bases, V lost 0 bases, and 6 bases had no gene match. The germline gives CDR1 LGHNA, CDR2 YSLEER. DNA for the CDR3: TGCGCCAGCAGCCAAGACGCCGGGACAGCGAACTATGGCTACACCTTC. It translates to CASSQDAGTANYGYTF.

Turning to this clone: Relative to the germline gene, one junction end is altered; a read error may explain this. V is TRBV7-2 and J is TRBJ2-1; 7 bases are shared with TRBD2. This CDR3 spans 14 amino acids. Per germline, CDR1 SGHTA and CDR2 FQGNSA. The CDR3 spells CASTPGTTYNEQFF. The CDR3 DNA reads as TGTGCCAGCACTCCCGGGACTACCTATAATGAGCAGTTCTTC.

The chain carries TRBV5-1 and TRBJ1-6; TRBD1 agrees at 9 bases. Looked up from germline, CDR1 is SGHRS and CDR2 is YFSETQ. With V trimmed by 3 bases and J by 8 bases, 3 bases remained unmatched. The CDR3 spans 14 residues. The CDR3, as DNA: TGCGCCAGCAGCTGGACAGGGGAGTATTCACCCCTCCACTTT. Its translation: CASSWTGEYSPLHF. Variable domain in full (rest from reference TRBV5-1 and TRBJ1-6): KAGVTQTPRYLIKTRGQQVTLSCSPISGHRSVSWYQQTPGQGLQFLFEYFSETQRNKGNFPGRFSGRQFSNSRSEMNVSTLELGDSALYLCASSWTGEYSPLHFGNGTRLTVT.

CDR3 bases: TGTGCCAGCCTTTGGAGCGATGAGGAGGGGAAGCCCCAGCATTTT. Protein sequence: CASLWSDEEGKPQHF. The chain carries TRBV19 and TRBJ1-5; tentatively, D is TRBD1 (5 bases). The germline gives CDR1 LNHDA, CDR2 SQIVND (reference sequence). Trimming shortened V by 9 bases and J by 8 bases, and 23 bases separated the two germline ends. This CDR3 is built from 15 residues.

This chain connects TRBV6-5 to TRBJ2-1; D might be TRBD1 (6 bases). V was cut by 2 bases and J by 10 bases, with 12 bases left in between. CDR3 length equals 13 residues. Germline CDR1 and CDR2: MNHEY and SVGAGI. CDR3 sequence: CASSYLGQTEQFF. Here the CDR3 DNA reads TGTGCCAGCAGTTACCTCGGACAGACGGAGCAGTTCTTC.

This chain joins TRBV11-2 and TRBJ2-3; D unclear. CDR1 and CDR2 (germline): SGHAT, FQNNGV. The ends were cut back, 1 base at V and 6 bases at J, with 5 bases in the middle. The CDR3 loop spans 12 amino acids. The CDR3 nucleotides read TGTGCCAGCAGCTTAGCTAAGGATACGCAGTATTTT. It translates to CASSLAKDTQYF.